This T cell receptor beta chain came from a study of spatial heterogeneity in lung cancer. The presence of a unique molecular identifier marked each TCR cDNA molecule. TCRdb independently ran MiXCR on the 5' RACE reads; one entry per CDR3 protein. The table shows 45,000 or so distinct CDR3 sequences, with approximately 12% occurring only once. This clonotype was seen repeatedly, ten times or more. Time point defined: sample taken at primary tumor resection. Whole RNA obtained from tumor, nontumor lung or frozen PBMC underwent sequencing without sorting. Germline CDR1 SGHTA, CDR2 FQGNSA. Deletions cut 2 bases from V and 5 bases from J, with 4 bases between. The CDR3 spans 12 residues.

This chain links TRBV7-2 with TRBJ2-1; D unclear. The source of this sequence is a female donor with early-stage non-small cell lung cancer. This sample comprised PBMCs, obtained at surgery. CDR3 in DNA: TGTGCCAGCAGCTTAATGCACAATGAGCAGTTCTTC. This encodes CASSLMHNEQFF.